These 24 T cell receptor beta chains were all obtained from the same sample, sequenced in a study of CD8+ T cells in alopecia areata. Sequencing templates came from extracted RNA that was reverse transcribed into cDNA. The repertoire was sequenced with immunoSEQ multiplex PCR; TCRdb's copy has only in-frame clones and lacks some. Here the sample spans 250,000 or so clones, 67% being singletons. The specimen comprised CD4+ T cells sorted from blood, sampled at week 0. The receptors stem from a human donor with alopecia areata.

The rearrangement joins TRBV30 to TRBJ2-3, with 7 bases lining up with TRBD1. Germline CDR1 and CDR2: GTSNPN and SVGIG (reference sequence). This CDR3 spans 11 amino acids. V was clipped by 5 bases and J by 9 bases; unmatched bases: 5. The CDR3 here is CAWQTGRTQYF. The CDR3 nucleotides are TGTGCCTGGCAGACAGGGAGAACGCAGTATTTT.

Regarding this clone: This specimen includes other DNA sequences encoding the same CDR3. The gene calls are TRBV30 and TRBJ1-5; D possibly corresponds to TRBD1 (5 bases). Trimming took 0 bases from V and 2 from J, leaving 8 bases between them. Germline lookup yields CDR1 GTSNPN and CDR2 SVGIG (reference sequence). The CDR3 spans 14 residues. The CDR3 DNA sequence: TGTGCCTGGAGTGTACTGGGGCGCAATCAGCCCCAGCATTTT. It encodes CAWSVLGRNQPQHF. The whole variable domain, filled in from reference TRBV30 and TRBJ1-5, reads SQTIHQWPATLVQPVGSPLSLECTVEGTSNPNLYWYRQAAGRGLQLLFYSVGIGQISSEVPQNLSASRPQDRQFILSSKKLLLSDSGFYLCAWSVLGRNQPQHFGDGTRLSIL.

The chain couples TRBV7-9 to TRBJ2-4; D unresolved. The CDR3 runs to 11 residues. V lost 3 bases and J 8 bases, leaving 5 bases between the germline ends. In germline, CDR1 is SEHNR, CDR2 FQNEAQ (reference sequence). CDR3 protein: CASSLLDIQYF. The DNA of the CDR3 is TGTGCCAGCAGCTTGTTGGACATTCAGTACTTC.

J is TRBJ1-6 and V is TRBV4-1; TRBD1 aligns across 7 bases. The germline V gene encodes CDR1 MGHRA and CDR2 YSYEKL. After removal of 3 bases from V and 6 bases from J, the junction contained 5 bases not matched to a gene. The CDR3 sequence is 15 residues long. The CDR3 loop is CASSQDRTFNSPLHF. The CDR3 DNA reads TGCGCCAGCAGCCAGGACAGGACCTTTAATTCACCCCTCCACTTT.

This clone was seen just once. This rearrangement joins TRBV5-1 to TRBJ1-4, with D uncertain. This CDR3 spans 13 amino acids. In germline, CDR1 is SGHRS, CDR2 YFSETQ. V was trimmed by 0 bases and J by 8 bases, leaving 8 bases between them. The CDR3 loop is CASSLGPQEKLFF. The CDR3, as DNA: TGCGCCAGCAGCTTGGGGCCACAGGAAAAACTGTTTTTT.

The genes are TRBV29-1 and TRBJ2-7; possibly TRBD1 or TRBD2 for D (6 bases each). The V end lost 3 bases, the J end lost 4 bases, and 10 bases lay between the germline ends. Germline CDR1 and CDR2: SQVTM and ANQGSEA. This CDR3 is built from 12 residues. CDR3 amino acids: CSVDEGGYEQYF. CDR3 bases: TGCAGCGTTGACGAAGGGGGGTACGAGCAGTACTTC.

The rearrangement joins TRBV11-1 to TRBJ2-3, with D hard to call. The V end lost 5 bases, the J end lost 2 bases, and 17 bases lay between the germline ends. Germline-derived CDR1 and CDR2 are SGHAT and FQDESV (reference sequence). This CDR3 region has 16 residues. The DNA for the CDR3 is TGTGCCAGCAGCGAACAACCGACGGTAAACACAGATACGCAGTATTTT. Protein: CASSEQPTVNTDTQYF.

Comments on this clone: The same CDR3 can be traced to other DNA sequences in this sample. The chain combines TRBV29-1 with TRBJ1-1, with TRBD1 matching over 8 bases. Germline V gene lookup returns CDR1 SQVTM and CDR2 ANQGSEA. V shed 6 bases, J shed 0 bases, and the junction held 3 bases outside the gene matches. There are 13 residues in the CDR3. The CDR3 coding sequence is TGCAGCGTGAGGACAGGGATGAACACTGAAGCTTTCTTT. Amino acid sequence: CSVRTGMNTEAFF.

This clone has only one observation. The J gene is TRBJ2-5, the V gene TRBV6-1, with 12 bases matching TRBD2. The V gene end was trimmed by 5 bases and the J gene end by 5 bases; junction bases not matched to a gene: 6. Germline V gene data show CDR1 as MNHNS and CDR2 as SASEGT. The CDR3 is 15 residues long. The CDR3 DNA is TGTGCCAGCAGTCTTTCTAGCGGGGGGGTTGAGACCCAGTACTTC. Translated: CASSLSSGGVETQYF.

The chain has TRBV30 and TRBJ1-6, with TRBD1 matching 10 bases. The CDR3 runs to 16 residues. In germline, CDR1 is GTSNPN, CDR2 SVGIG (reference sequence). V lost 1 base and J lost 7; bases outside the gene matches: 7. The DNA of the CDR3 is TGTGCCTGGAGTGGAGTCCGGGACAGGGGAAATTCACCCCTCCACTTT. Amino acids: CAWSGVRDRGNSPLHF.

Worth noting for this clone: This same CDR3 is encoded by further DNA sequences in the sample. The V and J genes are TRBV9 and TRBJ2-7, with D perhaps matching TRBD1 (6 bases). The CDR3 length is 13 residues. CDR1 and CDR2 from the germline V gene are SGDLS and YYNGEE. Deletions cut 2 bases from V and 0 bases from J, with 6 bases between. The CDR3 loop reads CASSVDSSYEQYF. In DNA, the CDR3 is TGTGCCAGCAGCGTGGACAGCTCCTACGAGCAGTACTTC.

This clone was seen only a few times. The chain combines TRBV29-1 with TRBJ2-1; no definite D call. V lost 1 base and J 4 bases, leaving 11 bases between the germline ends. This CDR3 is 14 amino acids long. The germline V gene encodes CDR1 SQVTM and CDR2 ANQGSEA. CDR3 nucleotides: TGCAGCGTTGAAGTCGACGGACGGTACAATGAGCAGTTCTTC. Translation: CSVEVDGRYNEQFF.

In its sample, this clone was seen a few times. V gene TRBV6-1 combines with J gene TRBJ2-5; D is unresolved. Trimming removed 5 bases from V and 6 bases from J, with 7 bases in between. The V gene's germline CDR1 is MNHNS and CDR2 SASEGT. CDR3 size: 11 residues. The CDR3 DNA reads TGTGCCAGCAGTTATTGGAAGACCCAGTACTTC. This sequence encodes CASSYWKTQYF.

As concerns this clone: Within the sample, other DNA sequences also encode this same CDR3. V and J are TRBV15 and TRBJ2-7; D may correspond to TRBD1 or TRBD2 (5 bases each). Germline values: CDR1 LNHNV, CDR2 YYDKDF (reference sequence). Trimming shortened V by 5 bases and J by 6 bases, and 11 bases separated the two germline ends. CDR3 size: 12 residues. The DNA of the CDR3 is TGTGCCACCAGCCGGACTGGGGGCGAGCAGTACTTC. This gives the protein CATSRTGGEQYF.

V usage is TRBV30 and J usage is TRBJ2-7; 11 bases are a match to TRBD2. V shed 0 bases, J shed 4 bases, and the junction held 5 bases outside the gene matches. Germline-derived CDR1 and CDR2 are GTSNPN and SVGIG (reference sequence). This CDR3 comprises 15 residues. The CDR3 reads CAWSVMLAGGYEQYF. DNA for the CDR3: TGTGCCTGGAGTGTAATGCTAGCGGGGGGATACGAGCAGTACTTC.

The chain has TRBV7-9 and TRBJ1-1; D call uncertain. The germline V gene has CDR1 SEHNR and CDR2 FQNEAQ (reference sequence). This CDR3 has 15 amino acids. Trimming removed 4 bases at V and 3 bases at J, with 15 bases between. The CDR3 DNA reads TGTGCCAGCAGCTCCTACGAAGGACTGGACACTGAAGCTTTCTTT. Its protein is CASSSYEGLDTEAFF. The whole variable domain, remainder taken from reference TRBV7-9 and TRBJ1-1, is DTGVSQNPRHKITKRGQNVTFRCDPISEHNRLYWYRQTLGQGPEFLTYFQNEAQLEKSRLLSDRFSAERPKGSFSTLEIQRTEQGDSAMYLCASSSYEGLDTEAFFGQGTRLTVV.

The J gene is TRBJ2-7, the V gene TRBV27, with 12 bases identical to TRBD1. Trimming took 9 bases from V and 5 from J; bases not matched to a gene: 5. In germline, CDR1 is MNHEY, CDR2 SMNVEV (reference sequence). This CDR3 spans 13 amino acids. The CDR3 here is CASGTGGYHEQYF. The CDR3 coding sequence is TGTGCCAGTGGGACAGGGGGCTACCACGAGCAGTACTTC.

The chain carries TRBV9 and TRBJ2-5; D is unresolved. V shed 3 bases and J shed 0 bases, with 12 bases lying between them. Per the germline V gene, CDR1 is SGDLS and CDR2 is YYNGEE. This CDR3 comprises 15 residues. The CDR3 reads CASSALDWDQETQYF. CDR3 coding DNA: TGTGCCAGCAGCGCCCTAGACTGGGACCAAGAGACCCAGTACTTC.

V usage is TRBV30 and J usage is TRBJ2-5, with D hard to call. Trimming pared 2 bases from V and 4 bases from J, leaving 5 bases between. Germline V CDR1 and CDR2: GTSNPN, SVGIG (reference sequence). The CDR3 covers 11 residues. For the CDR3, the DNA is TGTGCCTGGAGTAATAGAGAGACCCAGTACTTC. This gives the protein CAWSNRETQYF.

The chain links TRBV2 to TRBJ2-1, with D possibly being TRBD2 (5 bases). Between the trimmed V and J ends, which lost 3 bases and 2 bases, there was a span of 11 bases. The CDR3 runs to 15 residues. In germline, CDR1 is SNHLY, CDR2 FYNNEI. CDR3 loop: CASSDPRATYNEQFF. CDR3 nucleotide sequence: TGTGCCAGCAGTGACCCGCGGGCGACCTACAATGAGCAGTTCTTC.

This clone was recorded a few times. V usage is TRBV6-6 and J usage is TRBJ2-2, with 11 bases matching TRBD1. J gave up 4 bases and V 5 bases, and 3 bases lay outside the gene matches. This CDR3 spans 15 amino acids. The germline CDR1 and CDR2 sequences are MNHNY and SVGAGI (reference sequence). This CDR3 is CASSKGQGVTGELFF. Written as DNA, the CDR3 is TGTGCCAGCAGTAAGGGACAGGGGGTCACCGGGGAGCTGTTTTTT.

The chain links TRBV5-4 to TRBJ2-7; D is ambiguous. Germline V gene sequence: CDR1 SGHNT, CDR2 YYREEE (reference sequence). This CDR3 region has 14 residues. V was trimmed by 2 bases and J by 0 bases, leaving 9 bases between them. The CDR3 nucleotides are TGTGCCAGCAGCTTCGGGCTTAACTCCTACGAGCAGTACTTC. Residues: CASSFGLNSYEQYF.

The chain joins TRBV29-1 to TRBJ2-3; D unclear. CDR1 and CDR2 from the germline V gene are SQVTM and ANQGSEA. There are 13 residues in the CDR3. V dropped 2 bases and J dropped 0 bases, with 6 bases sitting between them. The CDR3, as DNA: TGCAGCGTTGAAACGGATAGCACAGATACGCAGTATTTT. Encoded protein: CSVETDSTDTQYF.

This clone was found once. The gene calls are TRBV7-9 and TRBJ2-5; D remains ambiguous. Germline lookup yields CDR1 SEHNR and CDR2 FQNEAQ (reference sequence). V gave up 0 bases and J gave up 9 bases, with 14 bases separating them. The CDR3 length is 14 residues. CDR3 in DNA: TGTGCCAGCAGCTTAGCCGGCAGGCAAGGGCCCCAGTACTTC. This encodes CASSLAGRQGPQYF. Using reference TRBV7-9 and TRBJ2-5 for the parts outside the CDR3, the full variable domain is DTGVSQNPRHKITKRGQNVTFRCDPISEHNRLYWYRQTLGQGPEFLTYFQNEAQLEKSRLLSDRFSAERPKGSFSTLEIQRTEQGDSAMYLCASSLAGRQGPQYFGPGTRLLVL.